The 28 T cell receptor beta chains presented below share a single source sample, sequenced in a study of T cells after yellow fever vaccination. TCRdb re-analysed the 5' RACE reads in MiXCR, keeping a single row per CDR3 protein. Among some 600,000 distinct CDR3 sequences, roughly 17% were seen once, and the ten largest hold approximately 15%. Sequencing used PBMCs, obtained around 5 days after the first yellow fever vaccination. These receptors were taken from a young man who received the YFV17D yellow fever vaccine.

This clonotype has only a few counts. The V and J genes are TRBV20-1 and TRBJ1-6, with D unresolved. CDR1 DFQATT and CDR2 SNEGSKA come from the germline V gene (reference sequence). This CDR3 comprises 13 residues. V was cut by 3 bases and J by 7 bases, with 10 bases left in between. The CDR3 loop is CSARGSANSPLHF. CDR3 nucleotides: TGCAGTGCTAGGGGATCGGCGAATTCACCCCTCCACTTT.

This clonotype came up many times. V is TRBV10-3 and J is TRBJ2-7, with a possible D match to TRBD2 (6 bases). The CDR3 is 11 residues long. Germline V gives CDR1 ENHRY, CDR2 SYGVKD. Trimming pared 10 bases from V and 3 bases from J, leaving 10 bases between. CDR3 sequence: CATRDFYEQYV. The CDR3 DNA reads as TGTGCCACGAGGGACTTCTACGAGCAGTACGTC.

This clonotype was observed a few times. The chain has TRBV7-2 and TRBJ1-2; D is unclear. Looked up from germline, CDR1 is SGHTA and CDR2 is FQGNSA. V gave up 3 bases and J gave up 8 bases, with 13 bases separating them. The CDR3 length is 13 residues. The chain's CDR3 is CASSFGVGHGYTF. Here the CDR3 DNA reads TGTGCCAGCAGCTTTGGTGTAGGGCACGGCTACACCTTC.

This clonotype was seen a handful of times. The chain couples TRBV7-2 to TRBJ2-1, with 13 bases that match TRBD2. Germline loops: CDR1 SGHTA, CDR2 FQGNSA. V lost 0 bases to trimming and J lost 8 bases; unmatched junction nucleotides: 7. There are 17 residues in the CDR3. The CDR3 region is CASSLAGLAGTRDEQFF. The CDR3 coding sequence is TGTGCCAGCAGCTTAGCGGGACTAGCGGGGACCAGGGATGAGCAGTTCTTC.

This clonotype has only a few counts. This sequence joins TRBV4-3 and TRBJ2-1; possible D gene TRBD1, 8 bases. This CDR3 has 15 residues. V was trimmed by 4 bases and J by 9 bases, leaving 19 bases between them. Germline CDR1 LGHNA, CDR2 YSLEER. CDR3: CASSPRTGRDAEQFF. CDR3 sequence (DNA): TGCGCCAGCAGCCCTAGGACAGGGAGGGATGCTGAGCAGTTCTTC.

The chain is built from TRBV7-2 and TRBJ2-7; the D call may be TRBD1 or TRBD2 (5 bases each). The CDR3 length is 14 residues. V was trimmed by 3 bases and J by 2 bases, leaving 11 bases between them. The germline V gene encodes CDR1 SGHTA and CDR2 FQGNSA. The CDR3 DNA is TGTGCCAGCAGCTTTACCGGGACGGCCTACGAGCAGTACTTC. This encodes CASSFTGTAYEQYF.

This clonotype was observed a few times. The chain recombines TRBV5-4 with TRBJ2-5; D perhaps matches TRBD1 (6 bases). This CDR3 spans 17 amino acids. Germline V gives CDR1 SGHNT, CDR2 YYREEE (reference sequence). V dropped 4 bases and J dropped 5 bases, with 24 bases sitting between them. The CDR3 region has the DNA TGTGCCAGCAGCCTGATGCAACGCAGGGGTATTGAGGAGACCCAGTACTTC. This sequence encodes CASSLMQRRGIEETQYF. The full variable domain, completed using reference TRBV5-4 and TRBJ2-5, is ETGVTQSPTHLIKTRGQQVTLRCSSQSGHNTVSWYQQALGQGPQFIFQYYREEENGRGNFPPRFSGLQFPNYSSELNVNALELDDSALYLCASSLMQRRGIEETQYFGPGTRLLVL.

The rearrangement uses TRBV20-1 and TRBJ1-1, with D possibly being TRBD1 (5 bases). The CDR3 is 15 amino acids. Trimming stripped 5 bases from V and 6 bases from J, with 22 bases between. Per germline, CDR1 DFQATT and CDR2 SNEGSKA (reference sequence). CDR3 DNA: TGCAGTGCTGGATCCGGGGCTCTCACCGGGGCTGAAGCTTTCTTT. It encodes CSAGSGALTGAEAFF.

This clonotype was detected only a few times. The J gene is TRBJ2-3, the V gene TRBV7-9; D unclear. The CDR3 consists of 13 residues. Germline CDR1 SEHNR, CDR2 FQNEAQ (reference sequence). Trimming pared 2 bases from V and 5 bases from J, leaving 8 bases between. The CDR3 sequence: CASSLLVIDTQYF. The CDR3 coding sequence is TGTGCCAGCAGCTTACTAGTAATAGATACGCAGTATTTT.

Only a few counts were recorded for this clonotype. The chain recombines TRBV5-1 with TRBJ2-3, with 8 bases fitting TRBD2. CDR3 length: 16 residues. V trimming: 5 bases; J trimming: 1 base; junction bases outside the gene matches: 9. Germline V gene data show CDR1 as SGHRS and CDR2 as YFSETQ. The CDR3 reads CASSRPSGQRTDTQYF. The CDR3 DNA is TGCGCCAGCAGTCGACCTAGCGGGCAACGCACAGATACGCAGTATTTT.

This chain links TRBV25-1 with TRBJ2-5, with 14 bases that match TRBD2. Trimming took 2 bases from V and 4 from J; bases not matched to a gene: 3. The V gene's germline CDR1 is MGHDK and CDR2 SYGVNS. The CDR3 contains 16 residues. The chain's CDR3 is CASSERLAGGLETQYF. The CDR3 region has the DNA TGTGCCAGCAGTGAACGACTAGCGGGGGGGCTAGAGACCCAGTACTTC.

The chain has TRBV4-3 and TRBJ1-1; 11 bases fit TRBD1. There are 15 residues in the CDR3. Germline CDR1 LGHNA, CDR2 YSLEER. Losses at the gene ends were 8 bases for V and 6 bases for J; bases not matched to a gene: 11. CDR3 residues: CASQLPGQGVPEAFF. The CDR3 coding sequence is TGCGCCAGCCAATTACCGGGACAGGGGGTCCCTGAAGCTTTCTTT.

In its sample, this clonotype was seen a few times. The chain recombines TRBV6-5 with TRBJ2-7, with D possibly TRBD1 on 5 matching bases. CDR3 length equals 13 residues. The germline V gene has CDR1 MNHEY and CDR2 SVGAGI. V was clipped by 2 bases and J by 6 bases, with 11 bases between them. The CDR3 nucleotides are TGTGCCAGCAGTTACACCAGGGTGAGCGAGCAGTACTTC. Its protein is CASSYTRVSEQYF.

V usage is TRBV9 and J usage is TRBJ1-2, with D perhaps matching TRBD1 (6 bases). From germline, CDR1 is SGDLS and CDR2 YYNGEE. The CDR3 sequence is 15 residues long. V lost 2 bases and J lost 4, with 15 bases in between. The CDR3 protein is CASSVQSTGVYGYTF. The DNA of the CDR3 is TGTGCCAGCAGCGTCCAATCGACAGGCGTCTATGGCTACACCTTC.

V is TRBV7-6 and J is TRBJ1-6; the match to TRBD1 covers 10 bases. The germline gives CDR1 SGHVS, CDR2 FNYEAQ. This CDR3 has 16 residues. After removal of 3 bases from V and 6 bases from J, the junction contained 5 bases not matched to a gene. CDR3 region: CASSLRQGASNSPLHF. In nucleotides, the CDR3 is TGTGCCAGCAGCTTGCGACAGGGGGCGAGTAATTCACCCCTCCACTTT.

This clonotype was seen a handful of times. J is TRBJ2-5 and V is TRBV7-9; weak D call: TRBD1 (6 bases). V gave up 5 bases and J gave up 2 bases, with 15 bases separating them. Germline CDR1 is SEHNR and CDR2 is FQNEAQ (reference sequence). The CDR3 covers 15 residues. CDR3 in DNA: TGTGCCAGCAGCACCCTTGGGCAGGGGCAAGAGACCCAGTACTTC. Its protein product is CASSTLGQGQETQYF.

The chain couples TRBV2 to TRBJ2-7; no clear D gene. Trimming pared 4 bases from V and 2 bases from J, leaving 15 bases between. The CDR3 has 15 amino acids. The germline CDR1 and CDR2 sequences are SNHLY and FYNNEI. The CDR3 bases are TGTGCCAGCAGTGTAGTCGGAGACTCAGCCTACGAGCAGTACGTC. Translating gives CASSVVGDSAYEQYV.

At least ten counts were recorded for this clonotype. The J gene is TRBJ2-1, the V gene TRBV7-7; D may be TRBD1 (6 bases). Deletions cut 5 bases from V and 8 bases from J, with 13 bases between. Germline CDR1 reads SSHAT; CDR2 reads FNYEAQ (reference sequence). The CDR3 length is 13 residues. CDR3 DNA: TGTGCCAGCAGCCCAAACAGGGTCCATGAGCAGTTCTTC. Translated: CASSPNRVHEQFF. Based on the CDR3 plus reference TRBV7-7 and TRBJ2-1, the full variable domain is GAGVSQSPRYKVTKRGQDVTLRCDPISSHATLYWYQQALGQGPEFLTYFNYEAQPDKSGLPSDRFSAERPEGSISTLTIQRTEQRDSAMYRCASSPNRVHEQFFGPGTRLTVL.

Details on this clonotype: A read error may produce the germline difference seen at one junction end. J is TRBJ1-6 and V is TRBV6-1, with 8 positions matching TRBD1. In germline, CDR1 is MNHNS, CDR2 SASEGT. The CDR3 totals 14 residues. CDR3 in DNA: TGTGCCAGCAGGGAAGGACAGGGCAACTCACCCCTCCACTTT. The encoded protein is CASREGQGNSPLHF.

A few counts support this clonotype. V and J are TRBV10-3 and TRBJ1-2; no clear D. This CDR3 spans 12 amino acids. The germline CDR1 and CDR2 sequences are ENHRY and SYGVKD. The ends were cut back, 2 bases at V and 4 bases at J, with 5 bases in the middle. In DNA, the CDR3 is TGTGCCATCAGTGAGGATGGCTATGGCTACACCTTC. This encodes CAISEDGYGYTF.

This clonotype was detected a few times. V gene TRBV2 combines with J gene TRBJ2-7, with D possibly called TRBD1 or TRBD2 (5 bases each). Trimming took 4 bases from V and 3 from J, leaving 10 bases between them. From germline, CDR1 is SNHLY and CDR2 FYNNEI. CDR3 length equals 13 residues. CDR3 amino acids: CASSVAGSYEQYF. CDR3 DNA: TGTGCCAGCAGTGTTGCAGGGAGCTACGAGCAGTACTTC.

This clonotype was seen more than once but under ten times. The rearrangement links TRBV5-1 to TRBJ2-4, with TRBD2 as a possible D gene (5 bases). This CDR3 is 14 amino acids long. The germline V and J ends were trimmed by 6 bases and 0 bases, with 10 bases remaining between them. Germline V gives CDR1 SGHRS, CDR2 YFSETQ. The CDR3 reads CASTKDLAKNIQYF. The DNA of the CDR3 is TGCGCCAGCACCAAGGACTTAGCCAAAAACATTCAGTACTTC.

This clonotype was seen only a few times. The V call is TRBV27, the J call TRBJ2-1; 8 bases are a match to TRBD2. V gave up 5 bases and J gave up 7 bases; unmatched junction bases: 4. Germline V lookup: CDR1 MNHEY, CDR2 SMNVEV (reference sequence). The length of the CDR3 is 13 residues. CDR3 in amino acids: CASSQLADNEQFF. The CDR3 DNA reads TGTGCCAGCAGTCAACTAGCGGATAATGAGCAGTTCTTC.

The rearrangement links TRBV20-1 to TRBJ1-1; no clear D. CDR1 and CDR2 from the germline V gene are DFQATT and SNEGSKA (reference sequence). The CDR3 loop spans 11 amino acids. The V end was cut by 1 base, the J end by 13 bases, with 13 bases between. This chain's CDR3 is CSARVGEFGFF. Here the CDR3 DNA reads TGCAGTGCTAGAGTCGGAGAATTTGGTTTCTTT.

The genes are TRBV12-3 or TRBV12-4 and TRBJ2-5, with 9 bases matching TRBD2. V was pared by 5 bases and J by 3 bases, with 13 bases of the junction left unmatched. The CDR3 extends over 17 amino acids. DNA of the CDR3: TGTGCCAGCAGTACCTGGCTAGCGGGGACGATGAAAGAGACCCAGTACTTC. This encodes CASSTWLAGTMKETQYF.

The chain employs TRBV5-5 and TRBJ1-2; 8 bases fit TRBD1. From germline, CDR1 is SGHKS and CDR2 YYEKEE (reference sequence). Unmatched junction bases numbered 12, after V lost 2 bases and J lost 6 bases. There are 16 residues in the CDR3. In nucleotides, the CDR3 is TGTGCCAGCAGCTTCCCAACAGGGGGTCCCAACGATGGCTACACCTTC. This encodes CASSFPTGGPNDGYTF.

The chain has TRBV2 and TRBJ2-1; weak D call: TRBD1 (7 bases). The CDR3 has 17 residues. Per the germline V gene, CDR1 is SNHLY and CDR2 is FYNNEI. Between the trimmed V and J ends, which lost 10 bases and 0 bases, there was a span of 22 bases. The CDR3 DNA reads TGTGCCACGAACAGTCGCGGGACAGCGAGCTCCTACAATGAGCAGTTCTTC. Amino acid sequence: CATNSRGTASSYNEQFF.

The chain carries TRBV9 and TRBJ2-6; weak D call: TRBD2 (7 bases). The CDR3 extends over 17 amino acids. Between the trimmed V and J ends, which lost 3 bases and 2 bases, there was a span of 15 bases. Per germline, CDR1 SGDLS and CDR2 YYNGEE. The DNA of the CDR3 is TGTGCCAGCAGCGCATGGGGGGGGGCGACTGGGGCCAACGTCCTGACTTTC. This gives the protein CASSAWGGATGANVLTF.